The following is a T cell receptor beta chain sequence with its context. The sample originates from a study of OX40 agonist ivuxolimab in advanced cancers. The V gene's germline CDR1 is MNHNY and CDR2 SVGAGI (reference sequence). This CDR3 is 14 amino acids long. The V gene lost 3 bases and the J gene lost 0 bases, with 7 bases spanning the gap. Method: immunoSEQ multiplex PCR; TCRdb's copy keeps in-frame clones and lacks some. The table lists more than 75,000 clones, 86% of them singletons. The sample consisted of CD4+ or CD8+ T cells sorted from blood, taken in a trial of the OX40 agonist ivuxolimab. The TCR comes from an adult with an advanced solid tumor such as melanoma, head and neck, liver or kidney cancer. The gene calls are TRBV6-6 and TRBJ2-3; D is possibly TRBD1 (5 bases). CDR3 DNA: TGTGCCAGCAGTTATGACAGTAGCACAGATACGCAGTATTTT. As protein: CASSYDSSTDTQYF.